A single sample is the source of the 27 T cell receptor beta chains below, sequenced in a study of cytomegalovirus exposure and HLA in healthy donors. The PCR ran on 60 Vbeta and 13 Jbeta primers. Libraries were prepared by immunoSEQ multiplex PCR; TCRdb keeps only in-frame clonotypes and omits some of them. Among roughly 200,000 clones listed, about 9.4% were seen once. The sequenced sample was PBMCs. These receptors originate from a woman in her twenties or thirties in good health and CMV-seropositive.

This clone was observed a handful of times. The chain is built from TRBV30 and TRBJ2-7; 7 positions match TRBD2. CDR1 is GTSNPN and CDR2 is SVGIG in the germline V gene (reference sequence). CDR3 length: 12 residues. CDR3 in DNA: TGTGCACAAGAGTTACCGGGGGGTGAGCAGTACTTC. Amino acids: CAQELPGGEQYF.

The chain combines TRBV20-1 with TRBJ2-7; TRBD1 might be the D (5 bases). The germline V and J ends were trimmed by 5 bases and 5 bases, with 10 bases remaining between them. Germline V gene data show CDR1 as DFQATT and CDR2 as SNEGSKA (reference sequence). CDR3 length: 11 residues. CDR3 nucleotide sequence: TGCAGTGCTTTAGGGGTGGACGAGCAGTACTTC. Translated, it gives CSALGVDEQYF.

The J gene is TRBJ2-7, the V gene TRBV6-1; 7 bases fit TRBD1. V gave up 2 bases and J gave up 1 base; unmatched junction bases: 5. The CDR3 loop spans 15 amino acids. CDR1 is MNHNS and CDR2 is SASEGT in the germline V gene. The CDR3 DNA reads TGTGCCAGCAGTGAACTCGGGACAGTATCCTACGAGCAGTACTTC. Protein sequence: CASSELGTVSYEQYF.

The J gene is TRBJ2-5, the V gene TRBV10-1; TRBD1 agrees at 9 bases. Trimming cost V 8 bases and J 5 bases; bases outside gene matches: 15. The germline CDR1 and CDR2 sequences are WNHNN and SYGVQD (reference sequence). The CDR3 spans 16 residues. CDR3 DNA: TGCGCCAGCTCGGGACAGGGAAGTAGCAGGTCCGAGACCCAGTACTTC. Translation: CASSGQGSSRSETQYF.

DNA for the CDR3: TGTGCCAGCAGCCCTATAGCCAAAAACATTCAGTACTTC. It yields the protein CASSPIAKNIQYF. V and J are TRBV5-6 and TRBJ2-4; D is undetermined. The V gene lost 4 bases and the J gene lost 0 bases, with 5 bases spanning the gap. Looked up from germline, CDR1 is SGHDT and CDR2 is YYEEEE. The CDR3 extends over 13 amino acids.

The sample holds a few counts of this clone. CDR3: CAWSRRGRETQYF. The CDR3 DNA reads TGTGCCTGGAGTAGAAGGGGGCGTGAGACCCAGTACTTC. The chain carries TRBV30 and TRBJ2-5, with TRBD1 matching 7 bases. The CDR3 runs 13 residues. J gave up 5 bases and V 2 bases, and 5 bases lay outside the gene matches. Germline assignment: CDR1 GTSNPN and CDR2 SVGIG (reference sequence).

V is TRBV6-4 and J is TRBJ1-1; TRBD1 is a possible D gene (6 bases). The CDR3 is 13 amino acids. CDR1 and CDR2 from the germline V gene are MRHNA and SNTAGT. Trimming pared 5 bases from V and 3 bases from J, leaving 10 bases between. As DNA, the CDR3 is TGTGCCAGCAGTCATAGACAGGACACTGAAGCTTTCTTT. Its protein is CASSHRQDTEAFF.

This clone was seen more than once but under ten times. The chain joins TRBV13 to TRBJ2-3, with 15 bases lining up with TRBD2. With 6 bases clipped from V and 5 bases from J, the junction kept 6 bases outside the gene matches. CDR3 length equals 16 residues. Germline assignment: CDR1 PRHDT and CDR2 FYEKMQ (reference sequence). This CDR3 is CASSSGLAGGKDTQYF. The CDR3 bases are TGTGCCAGCAGTTCCGGACTAGCGGGAGGGAAAGATACGCAGTATTTT. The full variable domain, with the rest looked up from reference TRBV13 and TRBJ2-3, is AAGVIQSPRHLIKEKRETATLKCYPIPRHDTVYWYQQGPGQDPQFLISFYEKMQSDKGSIPDRFSAQQFSDYHSELNMSSLELGDSALYFCASSSGLAGGKDTQYFGPGTRLTVL.

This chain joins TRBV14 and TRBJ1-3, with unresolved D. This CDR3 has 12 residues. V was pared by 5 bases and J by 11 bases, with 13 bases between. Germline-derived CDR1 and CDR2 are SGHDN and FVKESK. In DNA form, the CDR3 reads TGTGCCAGCAGCTACGCCTCCGGGTCCATATATTTT. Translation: CASSYASGSIYF.

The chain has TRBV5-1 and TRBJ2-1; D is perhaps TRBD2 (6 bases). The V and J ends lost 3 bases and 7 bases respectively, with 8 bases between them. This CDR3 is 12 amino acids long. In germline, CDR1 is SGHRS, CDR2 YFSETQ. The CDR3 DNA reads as TGCGCCAGCAGCTCGGGGGTGAATGAGCAGTTCTTC. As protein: CASSSGVNEQFF.

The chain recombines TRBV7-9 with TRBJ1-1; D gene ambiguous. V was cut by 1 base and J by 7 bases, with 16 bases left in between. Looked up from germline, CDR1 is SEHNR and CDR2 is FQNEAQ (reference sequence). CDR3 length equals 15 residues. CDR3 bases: TGTGCCAGCAGCTTAGATAGTGTGCCTAGGATTGAAGCTTTCTTT. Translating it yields CASSLDSVPRIEAFF. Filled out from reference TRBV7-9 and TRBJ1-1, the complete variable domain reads DTGVSQNPRHKITKRGQNVTFRCDPISEHNRLYWYRQTLGQGPEFLTYFQNEAQLEKSRLLSDRFSAERPKGSFSTLEIQRTEQGDSAMYLCASSLDSVPRIEAFFGQGTRLTVV.

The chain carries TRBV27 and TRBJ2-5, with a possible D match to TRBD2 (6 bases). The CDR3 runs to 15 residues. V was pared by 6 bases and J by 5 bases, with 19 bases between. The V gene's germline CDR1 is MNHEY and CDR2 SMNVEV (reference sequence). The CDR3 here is CASSPTWEDQETQYF. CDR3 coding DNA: TGTGCCAGCAGCCCTACATGGGAGGATCAGGAGACCCAGTACTTC.

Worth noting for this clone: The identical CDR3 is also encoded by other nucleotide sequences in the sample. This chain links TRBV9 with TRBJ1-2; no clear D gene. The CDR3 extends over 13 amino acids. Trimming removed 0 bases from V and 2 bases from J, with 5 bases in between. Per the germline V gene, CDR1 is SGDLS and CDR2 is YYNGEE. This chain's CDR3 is CASSVGGNYGYTF. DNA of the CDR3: TGTGCCAGCAGCGTAGGAGGGAACTATGGCTACACCTTC.

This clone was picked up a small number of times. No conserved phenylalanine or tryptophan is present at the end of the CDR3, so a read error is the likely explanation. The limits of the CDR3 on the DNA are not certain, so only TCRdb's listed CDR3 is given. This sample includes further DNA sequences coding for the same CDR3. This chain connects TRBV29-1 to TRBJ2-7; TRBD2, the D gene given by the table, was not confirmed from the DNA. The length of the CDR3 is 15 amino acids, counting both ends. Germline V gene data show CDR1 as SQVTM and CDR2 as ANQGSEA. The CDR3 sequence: CSAGLAGGLSYEKYL.

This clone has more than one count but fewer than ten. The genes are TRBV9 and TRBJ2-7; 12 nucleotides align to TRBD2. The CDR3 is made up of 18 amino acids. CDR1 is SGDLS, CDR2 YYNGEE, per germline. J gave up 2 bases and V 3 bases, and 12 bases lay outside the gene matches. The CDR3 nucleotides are TGTGCCAGCAGCGCCCGTCTTACTAGCGGGAGGTCCCCCTACGAGCAGTACTTC. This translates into CASSARLTSGRSPYEQYF.

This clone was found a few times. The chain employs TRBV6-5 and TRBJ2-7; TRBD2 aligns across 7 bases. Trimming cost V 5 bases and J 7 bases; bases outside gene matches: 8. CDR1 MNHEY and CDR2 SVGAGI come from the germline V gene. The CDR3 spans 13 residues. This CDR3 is CASSPQGAGEQYF. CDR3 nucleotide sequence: TGTGCCAGCAGTCCCCAGGGAGCGGGGGAGCAGTACTTC.

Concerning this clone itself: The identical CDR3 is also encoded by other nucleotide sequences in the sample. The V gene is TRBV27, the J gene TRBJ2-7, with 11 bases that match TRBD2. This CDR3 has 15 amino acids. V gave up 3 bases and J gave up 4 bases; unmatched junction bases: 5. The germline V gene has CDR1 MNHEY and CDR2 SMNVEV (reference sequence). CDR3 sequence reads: CASSLGTSGFYEQYF. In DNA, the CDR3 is TGTGCCAGCAGTTTGGGGACTAGCGGATTTTACGAGCAGTACTTC.

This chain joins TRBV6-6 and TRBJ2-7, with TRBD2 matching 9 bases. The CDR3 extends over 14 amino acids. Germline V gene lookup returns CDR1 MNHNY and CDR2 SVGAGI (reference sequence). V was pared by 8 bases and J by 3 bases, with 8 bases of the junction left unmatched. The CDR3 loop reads CASRSAGGGYEQYF. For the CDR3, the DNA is TGTGCCAGCCGCTCGGCGGGAGGGGGCTACGAGCAGTACTTC.

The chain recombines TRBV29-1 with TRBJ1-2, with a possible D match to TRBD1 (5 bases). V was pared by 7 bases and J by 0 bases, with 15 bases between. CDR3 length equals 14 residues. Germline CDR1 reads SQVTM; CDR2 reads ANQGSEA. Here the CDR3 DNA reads TGCAGCGCCCCCAGGGCGCCAGCTAACTATGGCTACACCTTC. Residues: CSAPRAPANYGYTF. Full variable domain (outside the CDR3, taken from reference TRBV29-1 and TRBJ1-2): SAVISQKPSRDICQRGTSLTIQCQVDSQVTMMFWYRQQPGQSLTLIATANQGSEATYESGFVIDKFPISRPNLTFSTLTVSNMSPEDSSIYLCSAPRAPANYGYTFGSGTRLTVV.

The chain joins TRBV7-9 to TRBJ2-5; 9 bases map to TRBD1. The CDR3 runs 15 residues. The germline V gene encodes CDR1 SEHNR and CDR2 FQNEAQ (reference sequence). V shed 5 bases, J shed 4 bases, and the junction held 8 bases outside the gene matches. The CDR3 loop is CASSAGTGSRETQYF. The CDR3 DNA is TGTGCCAGCAGCGCTGGGACAGGGAGTCGAGAGACCCAGTACTTC.

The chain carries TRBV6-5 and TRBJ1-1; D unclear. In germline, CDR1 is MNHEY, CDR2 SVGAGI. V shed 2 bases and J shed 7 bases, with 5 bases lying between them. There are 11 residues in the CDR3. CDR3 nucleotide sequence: TGTGCCAGCAGTTACCGCAGTGAAGCTTTCTTT. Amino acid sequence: CASSYRSEAFF.

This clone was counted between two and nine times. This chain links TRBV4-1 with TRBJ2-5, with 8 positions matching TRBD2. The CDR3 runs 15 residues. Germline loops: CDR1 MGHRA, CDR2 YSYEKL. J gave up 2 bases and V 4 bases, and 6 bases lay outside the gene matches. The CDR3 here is CASSRLAPPQETQYF. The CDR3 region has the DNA TGCGCCAGCAGCCGACTAGCGCCTCCTCAAGAGACCCAGTACTTC.

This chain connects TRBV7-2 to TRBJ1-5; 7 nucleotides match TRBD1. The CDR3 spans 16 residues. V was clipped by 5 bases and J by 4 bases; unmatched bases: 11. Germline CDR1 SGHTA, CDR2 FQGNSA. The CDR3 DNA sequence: TGTGCCAGCAGCCCCTGGACAGGTTCGTGGAATCAGCCCCAGCATTTT. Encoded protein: CASSPWTGSWNQPQHF.

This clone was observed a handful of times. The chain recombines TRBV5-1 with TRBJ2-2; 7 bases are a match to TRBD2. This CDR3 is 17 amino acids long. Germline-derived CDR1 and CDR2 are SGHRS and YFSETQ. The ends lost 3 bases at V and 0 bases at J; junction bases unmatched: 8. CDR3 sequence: CASSSRPSGSNTGELFF. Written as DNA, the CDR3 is TGCGCCAGCAGCTCGAGACCTAGCGGTTCGAACACCGGGGAGCTGTTTTTT. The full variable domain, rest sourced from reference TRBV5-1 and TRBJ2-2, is KAGVTQTPRYLIKTRGQQVTLSCSPISGHRSVSWYQQTPGQGLQFLFEYFSETQRNKGNFPGRFSGRQFSNSRSEMNVSTLELGDSALYLCASSSRPSGSNTGELFFGEGSRLTVL.

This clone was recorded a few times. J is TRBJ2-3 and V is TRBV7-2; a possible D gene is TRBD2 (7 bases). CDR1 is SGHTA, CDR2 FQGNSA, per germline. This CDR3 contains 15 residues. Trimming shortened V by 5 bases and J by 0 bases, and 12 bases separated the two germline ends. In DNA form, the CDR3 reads TGTGCCAGCAGCCTTAGGGGGGGTAGCACAGATACGCAGTATTTT. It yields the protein CASSLRGGSTDTQYF.

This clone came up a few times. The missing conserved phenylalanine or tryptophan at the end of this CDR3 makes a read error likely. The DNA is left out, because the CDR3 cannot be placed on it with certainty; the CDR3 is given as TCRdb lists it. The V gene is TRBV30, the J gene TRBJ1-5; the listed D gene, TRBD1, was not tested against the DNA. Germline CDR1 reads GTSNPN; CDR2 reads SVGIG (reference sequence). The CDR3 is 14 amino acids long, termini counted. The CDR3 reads CAWSVGTGAQPKHL.

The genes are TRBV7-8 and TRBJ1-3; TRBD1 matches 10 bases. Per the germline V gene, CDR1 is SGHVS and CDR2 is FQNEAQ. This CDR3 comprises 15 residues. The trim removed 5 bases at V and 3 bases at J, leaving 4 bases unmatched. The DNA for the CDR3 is TGTGCCAGCAGCAGGACAGGGGGAATTGGAAACACCATATATTTT. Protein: CASSRTGGIGNTIYF.